This T cell receptor beta chain comes out of a study of T cells after yellow fever vaccination (dated by TCRdb to the late 2010s). A note on the overall study: The SMART-Seq v4 Ultra Low Input RNA kit was used to prepare libraries from fractions with low cell numbers. To follow T-cell clones before and after primary and booster YFV17D yellow fever vaccination, bulk TCR alpha and beta repertoires were sequenced over time. Two healthy male donors, one aged 18 to 30 and one aged 30 to 40 years, were included in the cohort. Blood was collected at multiple timepoints before and after primary and secondary immunization, and bulk PBMC replicates and cell subsets were isolated.

Sequencing instrument: Illumina NovaSeq 6000. Synthesis of TCR cDNA relied on 5'RACE template switching, a step that introduced a universal primer site along with unique molecular identifiers. cDNA synthesis was primed from both the TCR alpha and TCR beta constant segments. Library amplification used two PCR steps, and the second PCR step added sample barcodes and sequencing adapters. Sequencing of libraries was performed on Illumina HiSeq 2500 (2x100 bp) or NovaSeq (2x150 bp). Concerning the study's data processing: Reads were demultiplexed and collapsed into UMI consensus sequences with MIGEC, and V(D)J alignment was performed with MiXCR. Clonotypes responding to the vaccine were identified with edgeR on replicate PBMC samples, with the criteria of FDR below 0.01 and a log2 fold change above 5 up to day 15. Each bulk clonotype was labeled CD4 or CD8 based on which sequenced repertoire, CD4 or CD8, contained the clonotype at higher abundance. Using fastp trimming at Q25 and MiXCR clonotype assembly, TCRdb reanalyzed the public sequencing data and kept in-frame beta chains. Each record represents a unique CDR3 protein, reported with the most common genes and DNA among its rows. These V and J calls derive from TCRdb rather than the authors' analysis. Counted in this sample were hundreds of thousands of distinct CDR3 sequences; around 3.6% of them appeared once. The top ten clonotypes cover roughly a quarter of the sample.

The treatment or condition label corresponds to: live attenuated yellow fever vaccine strain. At each blood-draw timepoint, two biological replicates of bulk PBMCs were collected. A standard Ficoll-Paque protocol was used to isolate PBMCs from peripheral blood. TriZol was used to extract RNA from bulk PBMCs, CD4 and CD8 fractions, and dextramer-positive and dextramer-negative fractions. A few counts support this clonotype. Its antigen has not been determined. No base quality values were provided; no much bigger clone lies one nucleotide off. V is cut back by 2 bases and J by 0 bases, with 4 bases in the junction unmatched. Reading from cysteine to phenylalanine, the CDR3 counts 15 amino acids. Only the CDR3 region is kept as DNA, spanning 45 bases read in frame from base 1. According to the germline V gene, CDR1 reads MNHEY and CDR2 reads SVGAGI. On the study overall, not on this receptor specifically: Computational filtering was required because FACS-sorted repertoires could contain abundant contaminating clonotypes from the bulk population. Most clones expanded after primary vaccination were re-detected after the booster (almost 98% of CD4 and more than 70% of CD8), suggesting broad memory maintenance. Compared with the primary T-cell response, the secondary T-cell response was weaker but faster, peaking on day 5 rather than day 15. Because the study included only a couple of donors, the extent to which the findings can be generalized is limited. A small fraction of clonotypes appeared in both the CD4 and CD8 compartments, likely as a result of convergent recombination.

This clonotype was obtained from a man younger than 35 who received the YFV17D yellow fever vaccine. Specimen: PBMCs, collected on the day of the yellow fever booster vaccination. This receptor chain uses TRBV6-5 and TRBJ2-7; 7 bases in the junction line up with TRBD1. The DNA sequence follows: TGTGCCAGCAGTTACAGGGCAGGGGGCTCCTACGAGCAGTACTTC. This is translated as CASSYRAGGSYEQYF.